This passage covers 5 T cell receptor beta chains from one sample sequenced in a study of Graves' ophthalmopathy and Graves' hyperthyroidism. Investigators amplified TCR beta CDR3 regions from RNA transcripts. An initial RT-PCR round employing HTBI primers preceded a second-round multiplex PCR. TCRdb reanalysed the multiplex PCR reads using MiXCR and keeps one entry per CDR3 protein. The table lists a few hundred thousand distinct CDR3 sequences, roughly 39% of them singletons. Source material: peripheral blood or thyroid tissue (not recorded which). These receptors originate from an adult man with Graves' hyperthyroidism.

CDR3 sequence: CSARTGAGEKLFF. The DNA of the CDR3 is TGCAGTGCTAGAACAGGGGCGGGGGAAAAACTGTTTTTT. The rearrangement joins TRBV20-1 to TRBJ1-4; 7 bases line up with TRBD1. The V gene's germline CDR1 is DFQATT and CDR2 SNEGSKA (reference sequence). The ends lost 2 bases at V and 8 bases at J; junction bases unmatched: 5. This CDR3 region has 13 residues.

This clonotype has ten or more counts. This chain joins TRBV7-2 and TRBJ2-2; unclear D gene. CDR3 length: 12 amino acids. Trimming stripped 5 bases from V and 6 bases from J, with 7 bases between. From germline, CDR1 is SGHTA and CDR2 FQGNSA. As DNA, the CDR3 is TGTGCCAGCAGCGGCACGGCCGGGGAGCTGTTTTTT. Its translation: CASSGTAGELFF. Full variable domain (remainder filled in from reference TRBV7-2 and TRBJ2-2): GAGVSQSPSNKVTEKGKDVELRCDPISGHTALYWYRQSLGQGLEFLIYFQGNSAPDKSGLPSDRFSAERTGGSVSTLTIQRTQQEDSAVYLCASSGTAGELFFGEGSRLTVL.

This clonotype was seen ten or more times. The DNA of the CDR3 is TGCAGCGTTGGTGTGGGCAAGATAGAGACCCAGTACTTC. It specifies CSVGVGKIETQYF. This chain uses TRBV29-1 with TRBJ2-5; D remains ambiguous. This CDR3 region has 13 residues. CDR1 SQVTM and CDR2 ANQGSEA come from the germline V gene. V was cut by 4 bases and J by 4 bases, with 13 bases left in between.

This clonotype came up many times. The chain couples TRBV29-1 to TRBJ2-5; a weak D match, TRBD2 (6 bases). CDR1 and CDR2 from the germline V gene are SQVTM and ANQGSEA. The V end lost 3 bases, the J end lost 4 bases, and 12 bases lay between the germline ends. The CDR3 contains 13 residues. For the CDR3, the DNA is TGCAGCGTTGATTACACGGGAGCAGAGACCCAGTACTTC. Translation: CSVDYTGAETQYF.

This clonotype was found many times. The rearrangement joins TRBV20-1 to TRBJ1-6; unclear D gene. V was clipped by 0 bases and J by 0 bases, with 9 bases between them. The V gene's germline CDR1 is DFQATT and CDR2 SNEGSKA (reference sequence). CDR3 length: 16 amino acids. The DNA for the CDR3 is TGCAGTGCTAGAGACGGCGGAAGCTCCTATAATTCACCCCTCCACTTT. Translated, it gives CSARDGGSSYNSPLHF.